This entry is about one T cell receptor (beta chain). What it binds is unknown. This sample was taken from a study of cytomegalovirus exposure and HLA in healthy donors. In the study overall: A later analysis reported the same platform for the 100 to 150 validation repertoires and the roughly 650 first-cohort repertoires.

Germline CDR1 reads SGDLS; CDR2 reads YYNGEE. The V gene lost 3 bases and the J gene lost 0 bases, with 10 bases spanning the gap. The CDR3 contains 16 residues. TCRdb keeps only in-frame clones here, not all; method: immunoSEQ multiplex PCR. There are about 64,000 clones in the sample; under 95% occur only once, and 1.3% lies in the top ten. Study results and caveats: In vitro assays verified that a few CMV-associated chains recognized CMV antigens specifically. With high specificity and sensitivity, the classifier reportedly diagnosed cytomegalovirus status.

This chain connects TRBV9 to TRBJ1-6; possible D gene TRBD1, 5 bases. The specimen sequenced was PBMCs. This TCR came from a woman aged 18-35 years in good health and CMV-seronegative. This CDR3 reads CASSADMSSYNSPLHF. The CDR3 coding sequence is TGTGCCAGCAGCGCGGACATGAGCTCCTATAATTCACCCCTCCACTTT.